The clone carrying this T cell receptor beta chain was seen a single time. Its antigen is not identified. These data belong to a study of blood T cells in healthy people across ages. At the level of the study: Roughly one uniquely barcoded beta molecule per two T cells was captured. General observations from the study: A strong correlation was found between TCR beta diversity and the percentage of naive T cells.

Germline lookup yields CDR1 SGHTA and CDR2 FQGNSA. The V end was cut by 2 bases, the J end by 4 bases, with 7 bases between. The CDR3 covers 13 residues. A second PCR of about 6 to 11 cycles used a sample-barcoded 5' primer and a J-beta primer mix. MiXCR was run by TCRdb on the 5' RACE reads, yielding one entry per CDR3 protein. The repertoire holds around 1,000,000 distinct CDR3 sequences, with around 25% as singletons. These data were also reused for a study on T cells of mothers and their children. That paper states: cDNA was synthesized from all extracted RNA at approximately 1.5 ug per reaction. Thymic selection shapes TCR recombination output in related pairs, and it does so similarly in unrelated pairs.

The chain has TRBV7-2 and TRBJ2-3, with no clear D. Sample: blood. This clonotype was obtained from a girl aged 2 to 10 in good health. The CDR3 sequence: CASSLYEADTQYF. The CDR3, as DNA: TGTGCCAGCAGCTTATATGAAGCAGATACGCAGTATTTT. Using reference TRBV7-2 and TRBJ2-3 for the parts outside the CDR3, the full variable domain is GAGVSQSPSNKVTEKGKDVELRCDPISGHTALYWYRQSLGQGLEFLIYFQGNSAPDKSGLPSDRFSAERTGGSVSTLTIQRTQQEDSAVYLCASSLYEADTQYFGPGTRLTVL.